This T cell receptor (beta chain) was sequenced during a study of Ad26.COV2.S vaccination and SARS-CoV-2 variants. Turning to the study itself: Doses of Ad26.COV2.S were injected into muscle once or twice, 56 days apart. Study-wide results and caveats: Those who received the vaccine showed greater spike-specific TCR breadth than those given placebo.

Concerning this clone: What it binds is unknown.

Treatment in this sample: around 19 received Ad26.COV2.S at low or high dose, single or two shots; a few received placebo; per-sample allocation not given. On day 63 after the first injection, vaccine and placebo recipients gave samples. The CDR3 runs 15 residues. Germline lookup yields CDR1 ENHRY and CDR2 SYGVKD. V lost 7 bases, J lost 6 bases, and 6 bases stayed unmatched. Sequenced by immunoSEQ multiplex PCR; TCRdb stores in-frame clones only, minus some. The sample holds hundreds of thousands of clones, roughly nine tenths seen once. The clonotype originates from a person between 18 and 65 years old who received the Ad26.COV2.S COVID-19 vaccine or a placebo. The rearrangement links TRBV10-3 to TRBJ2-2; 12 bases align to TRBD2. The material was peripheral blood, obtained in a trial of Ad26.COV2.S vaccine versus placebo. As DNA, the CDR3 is TGTGCCATCACCCCTAGCGGGGGGGCCCCCGGGGAGCTGTTTTTT. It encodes CAITPSGGAPGELFF.